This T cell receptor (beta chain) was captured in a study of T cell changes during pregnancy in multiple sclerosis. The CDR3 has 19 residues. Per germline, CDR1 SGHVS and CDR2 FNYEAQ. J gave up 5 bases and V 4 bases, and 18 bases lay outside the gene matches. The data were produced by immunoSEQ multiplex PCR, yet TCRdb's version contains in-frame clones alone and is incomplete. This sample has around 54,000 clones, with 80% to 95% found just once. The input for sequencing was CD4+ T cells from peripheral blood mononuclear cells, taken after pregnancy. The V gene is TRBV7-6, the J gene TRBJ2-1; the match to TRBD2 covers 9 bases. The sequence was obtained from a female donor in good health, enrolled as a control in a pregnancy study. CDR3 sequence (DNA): TGTGCCAGCAGCTCCCCAACACTAGCGGGTAGTAAACGAGACAATGAGCAGTTCTTC. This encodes CASSSPTLAGSKRDNEQFF.